This TCR beta chain was sequenced in a study of cytomegalovirus exposure and HLA in healthy donors. Broader study findings: Rare sequences made up most TCRs, while some public TCRs were found in many donors.

The PCR employed 60 Vbeta primers together with 13 Jbeta primers. Clones were read by immunoSEQ multiplex PCR, and TCRdb kept only the in-frame ones, dropping some. This sample has some 190,000 clones; over 60% occur once, and the top ten carry about 1.5%. Notes on this clone: As yet, its antigen is unknown.

The V end lost 5 bases, the J end lost 5 bases, and 15 bases lay between the germline ends. CDR1 and CDR2 from the germline V gene are MNHEY and SVGAGI. The CDR3 runs to 14 residues. Sequencing was performed on PBMCs. V and J are TRBV6-5 and TRBJ1-1; D is unresolved. The receptor was isolated from a man aged 18 to 30 in good health and CMV-seronegative. This chain's CDR3 is CASSALGRVTEAFF. CDR3 bases: TGTGCCAGCAGTGCCCTGGGGAGGGTTACTGAAGCTTTCTTT.